The rows below give T cell receptor beta chains drawn from one sample of a study of T cells in localized non-small cell lung cancer. Profiling relied on immunoSEQ multiplex PCR, and the TCRdb table lists in-frame clones only, not all of them. This sample has about 33,000 clones, with 85% to 95% found just once. The starting material was peripheral blood, obtained before any cancer treatment. These receptors came from a female donor over 55 with stage I lung adenocarcinoma. The CDR3 runs from the conserved cysteine through the conserved F or W. The D gene is left open where the match is weak. For some rows the clone size is stated as once, few or many, or as a class when expanded; others skip it.

cdr3_aa cdr3_nt clone_size v_call d_call j_call
CASSTGLAGYATQYF TGTGCCAGCAGTACGGGACTAGCGGGGTATGCTACGCAGTATTTT few TRBV27 TRBD2 TRBJ2-3
CASSLGGGQGARSPLHF TGTGCCAGCAGTCTCGGGGGAGGACAGGGGGCAAGATCACCCCTCCACTTT few TRBV28 TRBD1 TRBJ1-6
CASSKRRGLSGYTF TGTGCCAGCAGCAAACGACGGGGACTATCTGGCTACACCTTC once TRBV21-1 - TRBJ1-2
CATSKGGRDTEAFF TGTGCCACCAGCAAGGGAGGACGGGATACTGAAGCTTTCTTT - TRBV15 - TRBJ1-1
CATKRAGDYGYTF TGTGCCACCAAGCGGGCAGGGGACTATGGCTACACCTTC - TRBV5-4 - TRBJ1-2
CASTPGNTIYF TGTGCCAGCACCCCGGGAAACACCATATATTTT - TRBV25-1 - TRBJ1-3
CASSFNRDRTF TGTGCCAGCAGCTTTAACAGGGATCGGACCTTC - TRBV7-9 - TRBJ1-2
CSASGSYHNEQFF TGCAGCGCCTCGGGATCTTATCACAATGAGCAGTTCTTC - TRBV29-1 - TRBJ2-1
CASSQDQGRGYGYTF TGTGCCAGCAGCCAAGATCAGGGACGAGGGTATGGCTACACCTTC - TRBV4-2 - TRBJ1-2
CASSTGLEQPQHF TGTGCCAGCAGCACTGGACTGGAGCAGCCCCAGCATTTT - TRBV5-4 - TRBJ1-5
CASSPARLDEQFF TGTGCCAGCAGCCCGGCACGCTTAGATGAGCAGTTCTTC - TRBV7-2 - TRBJ2-1
CASSLGGAAFF TGTGCCAGCAGCTTGGGAGGGGCGGCTTTCTTT few TRBV5-6 - TRBJ1-1
CASSSRVTGANVLTF TGTGCCAGCAGCTCCAGGGTGACTGGGGCCAACGTCCTGACTTTC - TRBV7-9 - TRBJ2-6
CASSQEGVSNQPQHF TGTGCCAGCAGCCAGGAGGGGGTAAGCAATCAGCCCCAGCATTTT - TRBV9 - TRBJ1-5
CASGLIGINYGYTF TGTGCCAGTGGCTTAATTGGGATTAACTATGGCTACACCTTC - TRBV19 - TRBJ1-2
CASSLGSSYNEQFF TGTGCTAGCAGCTTGGGCAGTTCCTACAATGAGCAGTTCTTC - TRBV7-7 - TRBJ2-1
CASSLAWGREQETQYF TGTGCCAGCAGCTTAGCCTGGGGCAGGGAGCAAGAGACCCAGTACTTC once TRBV7-2 - TRBJ2-5
CASSRWTSKQFF TGTGCCAGCAGCCGTTGGACTAGCAAGCAGTTCTTC - TRBV11-2 TRBD2 TRBJ2-1
CSVEREQGEKLFF TGCAGCGTTGAGCGGGAACAGGGCGAAAAACTGTTTTTT - TRBV29-1 - TRBJ1-4
CASSPTGRNQPQHF TGTGCCAGCTCACCGACAGGCCGGAATCAGCCCCAGCATTTT few TRBV18 - TRBJ1-5